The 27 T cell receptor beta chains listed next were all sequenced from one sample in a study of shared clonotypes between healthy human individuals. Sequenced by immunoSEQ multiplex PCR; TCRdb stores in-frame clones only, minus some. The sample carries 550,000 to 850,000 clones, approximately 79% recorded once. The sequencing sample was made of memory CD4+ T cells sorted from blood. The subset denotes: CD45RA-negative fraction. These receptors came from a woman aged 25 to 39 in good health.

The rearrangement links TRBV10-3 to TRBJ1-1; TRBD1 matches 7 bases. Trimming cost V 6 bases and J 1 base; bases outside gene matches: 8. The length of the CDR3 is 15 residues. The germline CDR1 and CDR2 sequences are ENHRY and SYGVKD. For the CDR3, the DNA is TGTGCCATCAGGGACCCGGGACAGCCGAACACTGAAGCTTTCTTT. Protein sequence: CAIRDPGQPNTEAFF.

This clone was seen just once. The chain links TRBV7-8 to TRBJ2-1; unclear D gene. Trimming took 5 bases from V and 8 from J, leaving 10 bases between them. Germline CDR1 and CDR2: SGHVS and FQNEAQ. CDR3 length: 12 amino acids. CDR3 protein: CASSPLKDEQFF. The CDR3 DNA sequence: TGTGCCAGCAGCCCCCTAAAGGATGAGCAGTTCTTC.

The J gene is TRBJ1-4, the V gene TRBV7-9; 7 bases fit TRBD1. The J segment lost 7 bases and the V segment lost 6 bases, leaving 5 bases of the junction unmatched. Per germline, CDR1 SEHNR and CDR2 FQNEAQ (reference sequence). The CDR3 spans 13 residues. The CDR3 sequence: CASREGATEKLFF. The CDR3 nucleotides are TGTGCCAGCAGGGAGGGGGCTACTGAAAAACTGTTTTTT.

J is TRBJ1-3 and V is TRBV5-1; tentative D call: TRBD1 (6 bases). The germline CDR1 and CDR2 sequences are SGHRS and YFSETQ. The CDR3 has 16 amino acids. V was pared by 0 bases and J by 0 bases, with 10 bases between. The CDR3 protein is CASSLVGGHSGNTIYF. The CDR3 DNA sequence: TGCGCCAGCAGCTTGGTCGGGGGCCACTCTGGAAACACCATATATTTT.

DNA of the CDR3: TGTGCCAGCAGTACCAGGGAAACTCATCAGCCCCAGCATTTT. Translation: CASSTRETHQPQHF. The V and J genes are TRBV28 and TRBJ1-5; D is perhaps TRBD1 (5 bases). Deletions cut 5 bases from V and 5 bases from J, with 13 bases between. Germline lookup yields CDR1 MDHEN and CDR2 SYDVKM. The CDR3 sequence is 14 residues long. Full variable domain (remainder filled in from reference TRBV28 and TRBJ1-5): DVKVTQSSRYLVKRTGEKVFLECVQDMDHENMFWYRQDPGLGLRLIYFSYDVKMKEKGDIPEGYSVSREKKERFSLILESASTNQTSMYLCASSTRETHQPQHFGDGTRLSIL.

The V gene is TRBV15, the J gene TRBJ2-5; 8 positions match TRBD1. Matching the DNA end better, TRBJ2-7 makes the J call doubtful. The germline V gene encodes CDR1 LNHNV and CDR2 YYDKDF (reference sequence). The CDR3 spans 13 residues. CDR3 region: CATSTGQGYEQYF. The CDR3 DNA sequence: TGTGCCACCAGTACAGGACAGGGCTACGAGCAGTACTTC.

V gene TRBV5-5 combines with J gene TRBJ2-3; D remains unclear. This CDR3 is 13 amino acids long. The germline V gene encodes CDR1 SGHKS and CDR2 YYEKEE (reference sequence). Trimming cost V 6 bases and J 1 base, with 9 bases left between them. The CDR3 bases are TGTGCCAGCAACCTTCGGGGCACAGATACGCAGTATTTT. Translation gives CASNLRGTDTQYF. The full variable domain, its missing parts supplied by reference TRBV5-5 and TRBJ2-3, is DAGVTQSPTHLIKTRGQQVTLRCSPISGHKSVSWYQQVLGQGPQFIFQYYEKEERGRGNFPDRFSARQFPNYSSELNVNALLLGDSALYLCASNLRGTDTQYFGPGTRLTVL.

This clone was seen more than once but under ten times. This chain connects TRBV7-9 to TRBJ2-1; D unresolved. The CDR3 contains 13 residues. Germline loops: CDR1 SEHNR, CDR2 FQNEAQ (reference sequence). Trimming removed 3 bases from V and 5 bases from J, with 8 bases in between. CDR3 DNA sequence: TGTGCCAGCAGCTTGTCCCAGGACAATGAGCAGTTCTTC. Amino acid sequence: CASSLSQDNEQFF.

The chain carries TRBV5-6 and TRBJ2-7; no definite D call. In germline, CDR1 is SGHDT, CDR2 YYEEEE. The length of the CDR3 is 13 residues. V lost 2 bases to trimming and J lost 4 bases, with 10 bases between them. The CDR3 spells CASSFSPFYEQYF. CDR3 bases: TGTGCCAGCAGCTTTTCCCCCTTTTACGAGCAGTACTTC.

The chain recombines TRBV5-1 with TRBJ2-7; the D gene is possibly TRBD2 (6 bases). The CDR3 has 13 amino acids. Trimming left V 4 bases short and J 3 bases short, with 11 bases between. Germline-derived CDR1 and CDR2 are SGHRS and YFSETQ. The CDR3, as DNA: TGCGCCAGCAGCCCGACCGGGGGCTACGAGCAGTACTTC. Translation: CASSPTGGYEQYF.

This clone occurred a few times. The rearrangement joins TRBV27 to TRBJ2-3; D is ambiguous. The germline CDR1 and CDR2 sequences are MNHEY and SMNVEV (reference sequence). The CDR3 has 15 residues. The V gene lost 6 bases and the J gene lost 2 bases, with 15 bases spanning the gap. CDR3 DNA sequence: TGTGCCAGCAGAGACCCGCAAACAAACACAGATACGCAGTATTTT. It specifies CASRDPQTNTDTQYF.

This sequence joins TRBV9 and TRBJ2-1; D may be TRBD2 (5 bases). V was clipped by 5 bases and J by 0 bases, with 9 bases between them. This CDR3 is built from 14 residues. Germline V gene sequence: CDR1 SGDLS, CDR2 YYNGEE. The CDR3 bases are TGTGCCAGCAGGGAGACTATCTCCTACAATGAGCAGTTCTTC. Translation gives CASRETISYNEQFF. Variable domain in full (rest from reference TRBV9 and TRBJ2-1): DSGVTQTPKHLITATGQRVTLRCSPRSGDLSVYWYQQSLDQGLQFLIQYYNGEERAKGNILERFSAQQFPDLHSELNLSSLELGDSALYFCASRETISYNEQFFGPGTRLTVL.

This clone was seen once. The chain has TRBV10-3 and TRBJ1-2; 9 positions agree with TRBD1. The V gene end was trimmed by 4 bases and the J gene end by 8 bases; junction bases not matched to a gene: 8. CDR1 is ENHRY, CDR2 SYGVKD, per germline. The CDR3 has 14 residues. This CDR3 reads CAISGPGTGSGYTF. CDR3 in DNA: TGTGCCATCAGTGGTCCCGGGACAGGGAGCGGCTACACCTTC.

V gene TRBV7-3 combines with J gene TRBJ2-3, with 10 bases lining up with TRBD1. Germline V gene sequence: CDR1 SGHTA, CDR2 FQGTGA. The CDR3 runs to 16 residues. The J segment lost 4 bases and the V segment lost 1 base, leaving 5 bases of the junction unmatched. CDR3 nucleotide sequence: TGTGCCAGCAGCTTAAAGGGACAGGGGACCTCAGATACGCAGTATTTT. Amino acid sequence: CASSLKGQGTSDTQYF.

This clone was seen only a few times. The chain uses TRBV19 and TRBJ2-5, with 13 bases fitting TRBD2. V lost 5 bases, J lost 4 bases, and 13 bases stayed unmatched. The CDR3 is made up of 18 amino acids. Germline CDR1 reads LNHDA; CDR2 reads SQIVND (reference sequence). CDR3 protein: CASSHADGLAGERETQYF. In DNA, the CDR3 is TGTGCCAGTAGTCACGCGGACGGACTAGCGGGAGAAAGAGAGACCCAGTACTTC.

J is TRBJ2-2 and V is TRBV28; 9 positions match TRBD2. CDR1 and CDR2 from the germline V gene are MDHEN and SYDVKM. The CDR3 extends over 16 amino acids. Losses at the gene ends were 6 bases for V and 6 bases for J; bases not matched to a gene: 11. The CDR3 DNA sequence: TGTGCCAGCAGGCCCCCGGGGACTAGCAACTCCGGGGAGCTGTTTTTT. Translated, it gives CASRPPGTSNSGELFF.

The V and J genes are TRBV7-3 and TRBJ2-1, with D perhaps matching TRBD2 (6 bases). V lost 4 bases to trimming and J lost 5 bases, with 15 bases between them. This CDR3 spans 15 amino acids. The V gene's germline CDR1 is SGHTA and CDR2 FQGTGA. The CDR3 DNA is TGTGCCAGCAGCTCCCCGGGACTCTTAAACAATGAGCAGTTCTTC. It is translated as CASSSPGLLNNEQFF.

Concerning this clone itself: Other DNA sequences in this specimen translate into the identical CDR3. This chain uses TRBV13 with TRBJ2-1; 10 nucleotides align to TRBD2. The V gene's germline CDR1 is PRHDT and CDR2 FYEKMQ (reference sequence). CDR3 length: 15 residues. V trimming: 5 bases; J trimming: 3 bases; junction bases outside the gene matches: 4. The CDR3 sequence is CASSPSGRGYNEQFF. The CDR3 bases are TGTGCCAGCAGCCCCAGCGGGAGGGGCTACAATGAGCAGTTCTTC. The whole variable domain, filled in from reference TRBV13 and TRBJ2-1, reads AAGVIQSPRHLIKEKRETATLKCYPIPRHDTVYWYQQGPGQDPQFLISFYEKMQSDKGSIPDRFSAQQFSDYHSELNMSSLELGDSALYFCASSPSGRGYNEQFFGPGTRLTVL.

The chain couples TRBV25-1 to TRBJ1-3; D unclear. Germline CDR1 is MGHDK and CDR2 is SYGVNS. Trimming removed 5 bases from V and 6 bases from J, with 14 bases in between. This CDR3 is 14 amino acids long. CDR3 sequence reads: CASSPIPSLNTIYF. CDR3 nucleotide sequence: TGTGCCAGCAGTCCTATTCCGTCGCTAAACACCATATATTTT.

This chain's CDR3 is CASSEVAGGETYEQYF. The CDR3 DNA sequence: TGTGCCAGCAGTGAAGTAGCCGGGGGCGAGACCTACGAGCAGTACTTC. This chain uses TRBV6-1 with TRBJ2-7; D is tentatively TRBD1 or TRBD2 (6 bases each). Germline CDR1 reads MNHNS; CDR2 reads SASEGT. The CDR3 covers 16 residues. Trimming left V 1 base short and J 2 bases short, with 15 bases between.

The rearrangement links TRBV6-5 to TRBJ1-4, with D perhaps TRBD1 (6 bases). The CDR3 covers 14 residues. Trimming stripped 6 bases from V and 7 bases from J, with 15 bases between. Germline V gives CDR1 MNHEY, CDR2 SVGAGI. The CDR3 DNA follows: TGTGCCAGCAGCCCCGGACAGCTAGTTGAAAAACTGTTTTTT. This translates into CASSPGQLVEKLFF.

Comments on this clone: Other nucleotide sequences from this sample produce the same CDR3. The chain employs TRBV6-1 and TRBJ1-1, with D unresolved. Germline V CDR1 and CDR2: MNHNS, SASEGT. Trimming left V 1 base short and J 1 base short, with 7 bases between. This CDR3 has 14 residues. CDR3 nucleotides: TGTGCCAGCAGTGAAGAAAGGAGGAACACTGAAGCTTTCTTT. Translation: CASSEERRNTEAFF.

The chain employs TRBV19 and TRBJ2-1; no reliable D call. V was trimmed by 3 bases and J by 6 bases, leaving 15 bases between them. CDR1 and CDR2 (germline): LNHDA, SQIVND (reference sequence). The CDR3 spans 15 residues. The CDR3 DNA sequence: TGTGCCAGTAGTATCCAGTACGCCATCCCCAATGAGCAGTTCTTC. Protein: CASSIQYAIPNEQFF. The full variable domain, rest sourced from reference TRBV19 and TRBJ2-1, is DGGITQSPKYLFRKEGQNVTLSCEQNLNHDAMYWYRQDPGQGLRLIYYSQIVNDFQKGDIAEGYSVSREKKESFPLTVTSAQKNPTAFYLCASSIQYAIPNEQFFGPGTRLTVL.

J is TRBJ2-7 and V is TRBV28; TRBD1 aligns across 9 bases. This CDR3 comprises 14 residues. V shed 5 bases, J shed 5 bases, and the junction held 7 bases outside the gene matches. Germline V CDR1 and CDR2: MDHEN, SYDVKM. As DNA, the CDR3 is TGTGCCAGCAGTCCCGGACAGGGGATCCACGAGCAGTACTTC. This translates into CASSPGQGIHEQYF.

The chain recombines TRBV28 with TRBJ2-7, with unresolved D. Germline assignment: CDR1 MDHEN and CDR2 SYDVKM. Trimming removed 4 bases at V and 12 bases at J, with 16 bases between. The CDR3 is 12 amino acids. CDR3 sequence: CASSSALGRRYF. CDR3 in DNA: TGTGCCAGCAGTTCGGCCCTAGGCCGTAGGTACTTC.

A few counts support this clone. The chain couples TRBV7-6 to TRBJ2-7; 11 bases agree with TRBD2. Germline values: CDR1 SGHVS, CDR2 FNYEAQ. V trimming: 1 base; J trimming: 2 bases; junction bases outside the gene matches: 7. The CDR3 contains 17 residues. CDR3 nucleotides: TGTGCCAGCAGCTTAGGCCCCGGGACTAGCGGCGCCTACGAGCAGTACTTC. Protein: CASSLGPGTSGAYEQYF.

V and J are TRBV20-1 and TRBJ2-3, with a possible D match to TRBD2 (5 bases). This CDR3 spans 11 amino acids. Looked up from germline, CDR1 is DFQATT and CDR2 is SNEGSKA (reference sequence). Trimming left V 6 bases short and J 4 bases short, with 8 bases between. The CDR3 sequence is CSASGADTQYF. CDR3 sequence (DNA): TGCAGTGCCTCCGGGGCAGATACGCAGTATTTT.